A single sample gave rise to the 15 T cell receptor beta chains below, sequenced in a study of T cell responses to AZD1222 COVID-19 vaccine. Only in-frame clones appear in the TCRdb table, and some are missing; sequencing was by immunoSEQ multiplex PCR. The profile shows under 55,000 clones, around 84% of them singletons. Specimen: peripheral blood, collected on day 0 of AZD1222 vaccination. These receptor sequences come from an adult in good health.

As regards this clone: The sample contains more than one DNA sequence encoding this CDR3. The chain carries TRBV6-1 and TRBJ2-7; D remains unclear. The germline V and J ends were trimmed by 3 bases and 4 bases, with 7 bases remaining between them. CDR3 length equals 12 residues. Per the germline V gene, CDR1 is MNHNS and CDR2 is SASEGT. The CDR3 DNA reads TGTGCCAGCAGTGAGGCCCGGTACGAGCAGTACTTC. Translation gives CASSEARYEQYF.

V is TRBV3-1 (or the pseudogene TRBV3-2) and J is TRBJ1-5, with unresolved D. CDR3 length equals 12 residues. CDR1 and CDR2 from the germline V gene are LGHDT and YNNKEL (reference sequence). Trimming pared 4 bases from V and 4 bases from J, leaving 5 bases between. As DNA, the CDR3 is TGTGCCAGCAGCCTAGGTAATCAGCCCCAGCATTTT. Translating it yields CASSLGNQPQHF.

The chain recombines TRBV28 with TRBJ2-7; 11 bases fit TRBD2. The CDR3 contains 15 residues. Germline V gene lookup returns CDR1 MDHEN and CDR2 SYDVKM. Trimming cost V 4 bases and J 7 bases; bases outside gene matches: 9. The chain's CDR3 is CASSSIAGGLREQYF. CDR3 sequence (DNA): TGTGCCAGCAGTTCGATAGCGGGAGGGCTAAGGGAGCAGTACTTC.

The CDR3 coding sequence is TGTGCCAGCAGCCCGGGGGACAGGGGTAAACACAATGAGCAGTTCTTC. Protein product: CASSPGDRGKHNEQFF. V usage is TRBV11-3 and J usage is TRBJ2-1; 10 bases fit TRBD1. V dropped 5 bases and J dropped 5; count of bases not matched to a gene: 9. Germline V CDR1 and CDR2: SGHNT, YENEEA. The CDR3 consists of 16 residues.

The chain combines TRBV5-1 with TRBJ1-2; 8 nucleotides align to TRBD1. The CDR3 sequence is 14 residues long. J lost 6 bases, V lost 0 bases, and 4 bases had no gene match. Germline V gives CDR1 SGHRS, CDR2 YFSETQ. CDR3 bases: TGCGCCAGCAGCTTGGGGGCAGGGGGCGATGGCTACACCTTC. It specifies CASSLGAGGDGYTF. Drawing the rest from reference TRBV5-1 and TRBJ1-2, the complete variable domain is KAGVTQTPRYLIKTRGQQVTLSCSPISGHRSVSWYQQTPGQGLQFLFEYFSETQRNKGNFPGRFSGRQFSNSRSEMNVSTLELGDSALYLCASSLGAGGDGYTFGSGTRLTVV.

The rearrangement uses TRBV7-2 and TRBJ1-5; 9 nucleotides line up with TRBD1. J was trimmed by 4 bases and V by 5 bases; bases with no gene match: 12. Germline CDR1 is SGHTA and CDR2 is FQGNSA. The CDR3 has 17 amino acids. In DNA form, the CDR3 reads TGTGCCAGCAGCACCGAACAGGGGGCGGGGGAAAATCAGCCCCAGCATTTT. This translates into CASSTEQGAGENQPQHF.

This sequence joins TRBV5-4 and TRBJ2-5; D is uncertain. Germline V lookup: CDR1 SGHNT, CDR2 YYREEE (reference sequence). The CDR3 is 17 amino acids. The V and J ends lost 0 bases and 0 bases respectively, with 15 bases between them. The CDR3 bases are TGTGCCAGCAGCTTGGCACTGAGGCGAGTAAACCAAGAGACCCAGTACTTC. Protein sequence: CASSLALRRVNQETQYF. Variable domain in full (rest from reference TRBV5-4 and TRBJ2-5): ETGVTQSPTHLIKTRGQQVTLRCSSQSGHNTVSWYQQALGQGPQFIFQYYREEENGRGNFPPRFSGLQFPNYSSELNVNALELDDSALYLCASSLALRRVNQETQYFGPGTRLLVL.

This sequence joins TRBV18 and TRBJ1-1; weak D call: TRBD1 (5 bases). Germline V gives CDR1 KGHSH, CDR2 LQKENI. The CDR3 extends over 12 amino acids. The germline V and J ends were trimmed by 8 bases and 2 bases, with 9 bases remaining between them. DNA for the CDR3: TGTGCCAGCGGGAGGGGAAACACTGAAGCTTTCTTT. It translates to CASGRGNTEAFF.

J is TRBJ2-7 and V is TRBV7-9, with TRBD2 matching over 10 bases. CDR3 length: 16 residues. Germline trimming cut 1 base from V and 5 bases from J; bases unmatched to any gene: 8. Germline loops: CDR1 SEHNR, CDR2 FQNEAQ (reference sequence). The CDR3 bases are TGTGCCAGCAGCTTAGATGTAGCGGGAGGCACCCACGAGCAGTACTTC. This encodes CASSLDVAGGTHEQYF.

The chain is built from TRBV10-3 and TRBJ2-3; weak D call: TRBD1 (6 bases). The length of the CDR3 is 16 residues. Trimming removed 1 base from V and 1 base from J, with 12 bases in between. In germline, CDR1 is ENHRY, CDR2 SYGVKD. The CDR3 protein is CAISELRGKGTDTQYF. CDR3 nucleotide sequence: TGTGCCATCAGTGAGTTGAGGGGGAAAGGCACAGATACGCAGTATTTT.

The chain is built from TRBV6-4 and TRBJ2-2; no clear D gene. Germline V gene sequence: CDR1 MRHNA, CDR2 SNTAGT. There are 14 residues in the CDR3. V dropped 5 bases and J dropped 4 bases, with 11 bases sitting between them. CDR3 sequence reads: CASSPFMGTGELFF. The CDR3 DNA is TGTGCCAGCAGTCCTTTTATGGGCACCGGGGAGCTGTTTTTT.

V gene TRBV6-5 combines with J gene TRBJ1-5, with TRBD1 matching 9 bases. Germline-derived CDR1 and CDR2 are MNHEY and SVGAGI. The CDR3 sequence is 14 residues long. Losses at the gene ends were 4 bases for V and 5 bases for J; bases not matched to a gene: 3. The CDR3 sequence: CASSFRTGDQPQHF. The CDR3 region has the DNA TGTGCCAGCAGTTTCAGGACAGGGGATCAGCCCCAGCATTTT.

V and J are TRBV24-1 and TRBJ2-6; either TRBD1 or TRBD2 may fit D (5 bases each). Germline V lookup: CDR1 KGHDR, CDR2 SFDVKD. CDR3 length: 16 residues. The ends were cut back, 3 bases at V and 1 base at J, with 9 bases in the middle. Here the CDR3 DNA reads TGTGCCACCAGTGATCCGAGGGGATCTGGGGCCAACGTCCTGACTTTC. This sequence encodes CATSDPRGSGANVLTF.

This chain connects TRBV30 to TRBJ1-2; 8 nucleotides line up with TRBD1. The CDR3 has 16 residues. V gave up 2 bases and J gave up 2 bases; unmatched junction bases: 10. The germline V gene has CDR1 GTSNPN and CDR2 SVGIG (reference sequence). This CDR3 reads CAWSHPGQGLNYGYTF. For the CDR3, the DNA is TGTGCCTGGAGTCACCCAGGACAGGGACTGAACTATGGCTACACCTTC. The variable domain in full, completed from reference TRBV30 and TRBJ1-2, reads SQTIHQWPATLVQPVGSPLSLECTVEGTSNPNLYWYRQAAGRGLQLLFYSVGIGQISSEVPQNLSASRPQDRQFILSSKKLLLSDSGFYLCAWSHPGQGLNYGYTFGSGTRLTVV.

The chain has TRBV27 and TRBJ1-2; maybe TRBD1 (5 bases). The germline gives CDR1 MNHEY, CDR2 SMNVEV (reference sequence). The CDR3 is 17 residues long. V was shortened by 4 bases and J by 3 bases, with 21 bases between the two germline ends. The CDR3 sequence: CASSSTGRTHSYYGYTF. The CDR3 DNA sequence: TGTGCCAGCAGTTCTACGGGACGGACTCACTCGTACTATGGCTACACCTTC.